This T cell receptor (beta chain) was identified during a study of cytomegalovirus exposure and HLA in healthy donors. Overall study findings and caveats: In a later analysis, at a false discovery rate of 0.05, about 17,000 TCR beta sequences matched HLA alleles.

With 0 bases removed from V and 10 bases from J, the gap between germline ends came to 14 bases. The CDR3 is 15 residues long. Germline CDR1 SGHKS, CDR2 YYEKEE (reference sequence). This clone was counted once. Its target is unknown. Though nominally healthy at sampling, donors likely had unrecorded immune exposures. PCR amplification relied on 60 Vbeta primers (plus 13 Jbeta primers). Under the authors' procedure: A later analysis counted approximately 80 million unique TCR beta chains, some 11 million shared. Only in-frame clones appear in the TCRdb table, and some are missing; sequencing was by immunoSEQ multiplex PCR. V and J calls and clone size are given by that table; D and trimming were obtained from the DNA. The sample has some 57,000 clones; roughly 50% are singletons.

Sequencing was performed on PBMCs. This chain joins TRBV5-5 and TRBJ1-6, with a possible D match to TRBD1 (5 bases). The origin of this receptor is a human donor in good health. CDR3 in amino acids: CASSLGPGLDSPLHF. The CDR3 DNA reads as TGTGCCAGCAGCTTGGGTCCAGGGCTGGACTCACCCCTCCACTTT.